The 25 T cell receptor beta chains below all came from one sample that was sequenced in a study of T-cell reconstitution after alpha-beta-depleted transplantation in children. Preparation of the TCRbeta library was carried out with unique molecular identifiers. TCRdb re-called the PCR reads through MiXCR, storing one row per CDR3 protein. This sample yields approximately 18,000 distinct CDR3 sequences, of which over 10% are seen a single time; around 38% belongs to the top ten. Sample: PBMCs, mostly from graft donor cells, taken 60 days after TCRalphabeta/CD19-depleted stem cell transplant. The receptors originated from a female patient aged 2-9 years who had a stem cell transplant for congenital amegakaryocytic thrombocytopenia, so the T cells may come from the graft donor.

V and J are TRBV6-2 or TRBV6-3 and TRBJ2-2; 8 bases map to TRBD2. V lost 2 bases to trimming and J lost 2 bases; unmatched junction nucleotides: 7. The germline V gene has CDR1 MNHEY and CDR2 SVGEGT. The CDR3 length is 17 residues. CDR3 DNA: TGTGCCAGCAGTTACCGACCGACTAGCGCCAACACCGGGGAGCTGTTTTTT. Residues: CASSYRPTSANTGELFF.

This clonotype was detected ten times or more. The V gene is TRBV20-1, the J gene TRBJ1-2, with 9 bases lining up with TRBD1. Looked up from germline, CDR1 is DFQATT and CDR2 is SNEGSKA (reference sequence). The CDR3 has 16 amino acids. J lost 6 bases, V lost 3 bases, and 14 bases had no gene match. In DNA, the CDR3 is TGCAGTGCTAGCCTGTTTGGGTCCGGGACAGGGAATGGCTACACCTTC. This gives the protein CSASLFGSGTGNGYTF.

This clonotype was observed many times. The chain employs TRBV14 and TRBJ2-2; D gene uncertain. From germline, CDR1 is SGHDN and CDR2 FVKESK. The CDR3 spans 17 residues. Trimming pared 5 bases from V and 0 bases from J, leaving 16 bases between. The CDR3 loop reads CASSYYTDRANTGELFF. In nucleotides, the CDR3 is TGTGCCAGCAGCTACTACACCGATAGGGCGAACACCGGGGAGCTGTTTTTT.

This clonotype occurred many times. The rearrangement joins TRBV9 to TRBJ2-7; unclear D gene. Germline assignment: CDR1 SGDLS and CDR2 YYNGEE. V lost 3 bases to trimming and J lost 3 bases, with 4 bases between them. The CDR3 length is 11 residues. The CDR3 DNA reads TGTGCCAGCAGCGCGGGCTACGAGCAGTACTTC. Translating gives CASSAGYEQYF. Full variable domain (rest looked up from reference TRBV9 and TRBJ2-7): DSGVTQTPKHLITATGQRVTLRCSPRSGDLSVYWYQQSLDQGLQFLIQYYNGEERAKGNILERFSAQQFPDLHSELNLSSLELGDSALYFCASSAGYEQYFGPGTRLTVT.

This clonotype was counted many times. CDR3 amino acids: CSALNRGPNYGYTF. In nucleotides, the CDR3 is TGCAGCGCCCTCAACAGGGGGCCAAACTATGGCTACACCTTC. The J gene is TRBJ1-2, the V gene TRBV29-1, with 9 bases that match TRBD1. The CDR3 is made up of 14 amino acids. CDR1 is SQVTM and CDR2 is ANQGSEA in the germline V gene. J gave up 2 bases and V 7 bases, and 8 bases lay outside the gene matches. The full variable domain, its missing parts supplied by reference TRBV29-1 and TRBJ1-2, is SAVISQKPSRDICQRGTSLTIQCQVDSQVTMMFWYRQQPGQSLTLIATANQGSEATYESGFVIDKFPISRPNLTFSTLTVSNMSPEDSSIYLCSALNRGPNYGYTFGSGTRLTVV.

In its sample, this clonotype was seen many times. The chain has TRBV5-1 and TRBJ2-3, with D tentatively TRBD2 (5 bases). The CDR3 runs 15 residues. Germline V gives CDR1 SGHRS, CDR2 YFSETQ. V shed 4 bases and J shed 3 bases, with 15 bases lying between them. The CDR3 coding sequence is TGCGCCAGCAGCAAAGGAGGCGGCGGGACAGATACGCAGTATTTT. Its translation: CASSKGGGGTDTQYF.

About this clonotype itself: An end of the junction differs from the germline gene, which may be a read error. CDR3 in DNA: TGTGCCAGCAGCCCTAGCGCTAGCGGGAGTAGGGATAATGAGCAGCTCTTC. It codes for CASSPSASGSRDNEQLF. The V call is TRBV5-4, the J call TRBJ2-1; 10 nucleotides line up with TRBD2. The germline V gene has CDR1 SGHNT and CDR2 YYREEE (reference sequence). The CDR3 is made up of 17 amino acids.

Ten or more counts support this clonotype. The rearrangement links TRBV6-1 to TRBJ2-1; 10 nucleotides agree with TRBD2. Germline CDR1 and CDR2: MNHNS and SASEGT. V lost 4 bases and J lost 12; bases outside the gene matches: 12. The CDR3 has 15 amino acids. In nucleotides, the CDR3 is TGTGCCAGCAGTGTCGAGCCTAGCGGGAGTTTCGGGCAGTTCTTC. This sequence encodes CASSVEPSGSFGQFF.

This clonotype was picked up many times. The gene calls are TRBV10-3 and TRBJ2-7, with 7 bases lining up with TRBD2. Germline V gene lookup returns CDR1 ENHRY and CDR2 SYGVKD. The CDR3 totals 13 residues. Losses at the gene ends were 2 bases for V and 3 bases for J; bases not matched to a gene: 1. CDR3 nucleotides: TGTGCCATCAGTGAGGGCGGGAGCTACGAGCAGTACTTC. Residues: CAISEGGSYEQYF.

This clonotype came up many times. The chain uses TRBV20-1 and TRBJ2-3; D possibly corresponds to TRBD2 (5 bases). The CDR3 sequence is 16 residues long. Germline V gene sequence: CDR1 DFQATT, CDR2 SNEGSKA (reference sequence). V was clipped by 5 bases and J by 4 bases, with 22 bases between them. In DNA form, the CDR3 reads TGCAGTGCTGGCGACGAGGGCTCGCCTGCAGCAGATACGCAGTATTTT. Translating gives CSAGDEGSPAADTQYF.

This clonotype was seen at least ten times. The chain joins TRBV13 to TRBJ2-3; D perhaps matches TRBD2 (6 bases). This CDR3 is 16 amino acids long. V gave up 5 bases and J gave up 6 bases, with 21 bases separating them. The V gene's germline CDR1 is PRHDT and CDR2 FYEKMQ (reference sequence). CDR3 protein: CASSRFGTGGGDTQYF. DNA for the CDR3: TGTGCCAGCAGCCGGTTCGGGACCGGGGGAGGCGATACGCAGTATTTT.

This sequence joins TRBV4-1 and TRBJ2-3; D is possibly TRBD1 or TRBD2 (6 bases each). V gave up 2 bases and J gave up 7 bases, with 16 bases separating them. Germline V gives CDR1 MGHRA, CDR2 YSYEKL. This CDR3 comprises 15 residues. This CDR3 reads CASSQSLPGANTQYF. DNA of the CDR3: TGCGCCAGCAGCCAATCCCTCCCGGGGGCGAATACGCAGTATTTT.

Many counts were recorded for this clonotype. CDR3 loop: CASSFPSGRADTDTQYF. The CDR3 nucleotides read TGTGCCAGCAGTTTCCCCAGCGGGAGAGCGGACACAGATACGCAGTATTTT. The chain employs TRBV28 and TRBJ2-3, with TRBD2 matching 8 bases. The CDR3 consists of 17 residues. With V trimmed by 3 bases and J by 2 bases, 10 bases remained unmatched. From germline, CDR1 is MDHEN and CDR2 SYDVKM.

This clonotype was seen repeatedly, ten times or more. The chain uses TRBV20-1 and TRBJ2-2; D perhaps matches TRBD1 (6 bases). The CDR3 runs to 13 residues. Germline values: CDR1 DFQATT, CDR2 SNEGSKA (reference sequence). The V end was cut by 5 bases, the J end by 1 base, with 8 bases between. In DNA, the CDR3 is TGCAGTGCTCCGACAGGGAACACCGGGGAGCTGTTTTTT. It is translated as CSAPTGNTGELFF.

This clonotype is medium-sized in the sample. The J gene is TRBJ2-1, the V gene TRBV12-3 or TRBV12-4; 8 nucleotides align to TRBD2. Losses at the gene ends were 5 bases for V and 4 bases for J; bases not matched to a gene: 10. The CDR3 consists of 16 residues. In DNA, the CDR3 is TGTGCCAGCAGTCCTCCGGGACTAGTTTCTTACAATGAGCAGTTCTTC. Protein sequence: CASSPPGLVSYNEQFF.

This clonotype was recorded many times. The chain uses TRBV7-3 and TRBJ2-3; D remains unclear. The CDR3 runs 13 residues. The V gene's germline CDR1 is SGHTA and CDR2 FQGTGA. The germline V and J ends were trimmed by 5 bases and 0 bases, with 6 bases remaining between them. The CDR3 DNA is TGTGCCAGCAGCCGAGCTAGCACAGATACGCAGTATTTT. Protein sequence: CASSRASTDTQYF.

This clonotype is medium-sized in the sample. The V call is TRBV29-1, the J call TRBJ1-1; D might be TRBD1 (5 bases). CDR1 is SQVTM and CDR2 is ANQGSEA in the germline V gene. V shed 7 bases and J shed 2 bases, with 14 bases lying between them. The CDR3 extends over 13 amino acids. CDR3 protein: CSAHRGINTEAFF. Here the CDR3 DNA reads TGCAGCGCCCACCGGGGGATAAACACTGAAGCTTTCTTT.

Ten or more counts support this clonotype. V gene TRBV5-8 combines with J gene TRBJ2-1; D possibly corresponds to TRBD2 (5 bases). This CDR3 region has 15 residues. Trimming took 1 base from V and 0 from J, leaving 8 bases between them. Germline V gives CDR1 SGHTS, CDR2 YDEGEE. For the CDR3, the DNA is TGTGCCAGCAGCTTGTGGACTCGCTCCTACAATGAGCAGTTCTTC. This encodes CASSLWTRSYNEQFF.

Many counts were recorded for this clonotype. CDR3 region: CASSLNSPLHF. CDR3 DNA sequence: TGTGCCAGCAGTTTAAATTCACCCCTCCACTTT. The gene calls are TRBV12-3 or TRBV12-4 and TRBJ1-6; unclear D gene. Trimming removed 2 bases at V and 7 bases at J, with 0 bases between. CDR3 length: 11 amino acids.

This clonotype was observed many times. The chain recombines TRBV3-1 with TRBJ2-3; D may match TRBD1 or TRBD2 (5 bases each). Trimming pared 1 base from V and 10 bases from J, leaving 30 bases between. The CDR3 runs to 19 residues. Germline-derived CDR1 and CDR2 are LGHDT and YNNKEL (reference sequence). CDR3 protein: CASSQAYLHHQRRGVSQYF. For the CDR3, the DNA is TGTGCCAGCAGCCAAGCATACCTACACCATCAGCGGCGAGGGGTCTCGCAGTATTTT.

This clonotype was observed many times. This chain links TRBV25-1 with TRBJ2-1; weak D call: TRBD2 (6 bases). The CDR3 spans 15 residues. Trimming stripped 5 bases from V and 1 base from J, with 12 bases between. Germline values: CDR1 MGHDK, CDR2 SYGVNS. CDR3 nucleotide sequence: TGTGCCAGCAGTACGGCGGGAAGGTCCTACAATGAGCAGTTCTTC. Translating gives CASSTAGRSYNEQFF.

This clonotype was seen many times. The chain has TRBV7-9 and TRBJ2-7; 8 nucleotides agree with TRBD1. Per germline, CDR1 SEHNR and CDR2 FQNEAQ (reference sequence). The junction had 8 bases not matched to a gene; V was cut back by 5 bases and J by 5 bases. The CDR3 extends over 14 amino acids. This CDR3 is CASSGYRGKDEQYF. The DNA of the CDR3 is TGTGCCAGCAGCGGTTACAGGGGGAAGGACGAGCAGTACTTC.

This clonotype was recorded at least ten times. This chain uses TRBV9 with TRBJ1-1; no firm D call. Per the germline V gene, CDR1 is SGDLS and CDR2 is YYNGEE. Trimming cost V 4 bases and J 1 base, with 5 bases left between them. The CDR3 has 12 residues. CDR3 DNA: TGTGCCAGCAGCCTGGGGAACACTGAAGCTTTCTTT. Its translation is CASSLGNTEAFF.

This clonotype has ten or more counts. The chain has TRBV20-1 and TRBJ2-7, with D perhaps being TRBD1 or TRBD2 (6 bases each). Trimming shortened V by 5 bases and J by 5 bases, and 13 bases separated the two germline ends. The CDR3 is 12 amino acids. Germline V gives CDR1 DFQATT, CDR2 SNEGSKA (reference sequence). The CDR3 here is CSADPRGDEQYF. In DNA form, the CDR3 reads TGCAGTGCTGACCCGAGGGGGGACGAGCAGTACTTC.

This clonotype was observed many times. The CDR3 DNA follows: TGTGCCAGTACGGGCGTAACCTACAATGAGCAGTTCTTC. Translation gives CASTGVTYNEQFF. The rearrangement joins TRBV19 to TRBJ2-1; no firm D call. Trimming removed 7 bases from V and 2 bases from J, with 9 bases in between. The CDR3 sequence is 13 residues long. Germline-derived CDR1 and CDR2 are LNHDA and SQIVND (reference sequence).